This TCR beta chain was observed in a study of T cells after yellow fever vaccination. At the level of the study: Preparation used SMART-Seq v4 Ultra Low Input for the low-cell-number fractions. Study-wide results and limits: Re-detected after boosting: most primary clones, more than 95% of CD4 and 88% of CD8. The bulk population could contribute abundant contaminating clonotypes to FACS-sorted repertoires.

Germline lookup yields CDR1 SGHRS and CDR2 YFSETQ. This CDR3 has 15 amino acids. TCR cDNA, made by 5'RACE template switching, carried an added universal primer site and UMIs. MiXCR, run by TCRdb on the 5' RACE reads, gives a single entry per CDR3 protein. The sample has 350,000 to 550,000 distinct CDR3 sequences; about 17% are singletons. With respect to this clonotype: The antigen is unknown. At one boundary the junction diverges from the germline segment, which might be a read error.

The TCR originated in a man aged 18 to 29 who received the YFV17D yellow fever vaccine. The chain carries TRBV5-1 and TRBJ1-4, with D perhaps TRBD1 (6 bases). Material: PBMCs, obtained before the yellow fever booster vaccination. The DNA of the CDR3 is TGCGCCAGCAGATTGGATACGGGGGGCGGTGAAAAACTGTTTTTT. Protein sequence: CASRLDTGGGEKLFF.